This is a list of T cell receptor beta chains from one sample in a study of identical twins. MiXCR was run by TCRdb on the 5' RACE reads, yielding one entry per CDR3 protein. The table has 400,000 to 600,000 distinct CDR3 sequences, 20% to 25% seen once. This sample was also put to use in a study of yellow fever vaccine responses in identical twins.

Sequencing used CD4+ T cells sorted from blood. These receptors originate from a woman younger than 30 in good health. Both conserved end residues are part of each CDR3. Fields, in order: J gene, V gene, clone size, D gene, CDR3 DNA, CDR3 protein. D genes are given only for firm matches. Part of the rows lack a size; the others show once, few, many or a class for expanded clones.

j_gene: TRBJ2-1
v_gene: TRBV7-8
abundance: NA
d_gene: NA
CDR3nt: TGTGCCAGCAGCTTAGGGCAGGGGTGGGGTGAGCAGTTCTTC
CDR3aa: CASSLGQGWGEQFF

j_gene: TRBJ2-3
v_gene: TRBV9
abundance: NA
d_gene: NA
CDR3nt: TGTGCCAGCAGCATCATAGGACAGACTACAGATACGCAGTATTTT
CDR3aa: CASSIIGQTTDTQYF

j_gene: TRBJ2-6
v_gene: TRBV15
abundance: NA
d_gene: NA
CDR3nt: TGTGCCACCAGCCTCTCTGGGGCCAACGTCCTGACTTTC
CDR3aa: CATSLSGANVLTF

j_gene: TRBJ2-1
v_gene: TRBV29-1
abundance: NA
d_gene: TRBD2
CDR3nt: TGCAGCGTTGCTGGGCGGGGGTACAATGAGCAGTTCTTC
CDR3aa: CSVAGRGYNEQFF

j_gene: TRBJ2-7
v_gene: TRBV24-1
abundance: NA
d_gene: TRBD1
CDR3nt: TGTGCCACCAGTGAGCAAGGGACAGGGGGCGCCGAGCAGTACTTC
CDR3aa: CATSEQGTGGAEQYF

j_gene: TRBJ2-5
v_gene: TRBV5-1
abundance: NA
d_gene: TRBD2
CDR3nt: TGCGCCAGCAGCTCTTGGGGGACTAGCGTCCTGAGGGAGACCCAGTACTTC
CDR3aa: CASSSWGTSVLRETQYF

j_gene: TRBJ2-1
v_gene: TRBV12-3/TRBV12-4
abundance: few
d_gene: NA
CDR3nt: TGTGCCAGCAGTTTAGCGGGAAGCGCAACCTACAATGAGCAGTTCTTC
CDR3aa: CASSLAGSATYNEQFF

j_gene: TRBJ2-1
v_gene: TRBV9
abundance: few
d_gene: NA
CDR3nt: TGTGCCAGCAGCGTTGGGGGGTTCGATGAGCAGTTCTTC
CDR3aa: CASSVGGFDEQFF

j_gene: TRBJ2-3
v_gene: TRBV6-2/TRBV6-3
abundance: NA
d_gene: TRBD2
CDR3nt: TGTGCCAGCACTAGCGGGAGCACGCAGTATTTT
CDR3aa: CASTSGSTQYF

j_gene: TRBJ2-1
v_gene: TRBV20-1
abundance: few
d_gene: TRBD2
CDR3nt: TGCAGTGCTAGAGATCTGGGGGGGACCCCGGTTGAGCAGTTCTTC
CDR3aa: CSARDLGGTPVEQFF

j_gene: TRBJ2-5
v_gene: TRBV7-9
abundance: many
d_gene: NA
CDR3nt: TGTGCCAGCAGCCCCCCTGGGGGCGGGGAGACCCAGTACTTC
CDR3aa: CASSPPGGGETQYF